This T cell receptor (beta chain) was documented in a study of shared clonotypes between healthy human individuals. Some clones are missing from TCRdb's copy, which holds only in-frame ones; the method was immunoSEQ multiplex PCR. In the table there are about 1.5 million clones, approximately 98% of which are singletons. Germline-derived CDR1 and CDR2 are SGHVS and FNYEAQ. The CDR3 length is 16 residues. Trimming at V came to 1 base and at J to 6 bases, leaving 8 bases not matched to a gene. This clone was counted once. The origin of this receptor is a man between 25 and 39 years old in good health. This chain uses TRBV7-6 with TRBJ2-2, with 7 bases lining up with TRBD2. The source material was naive CD4+ T cells sorted from blood. Subset: CD45RA+ positively selected. Written as DNA, the CDR3 is TGTGCCAGCAGCTTAGGTCGCGGGAGTACTTCCGGGGAGCTGTTTTTT. It translates to CASSLGRGSTSGELFF.